This T cell receptor beta chain originates from a study of identical twins. In germline, CDR1 is SEHNR, CDR2 FQNEAQ (reference sequence). V lost 7 bases to trimming and J lost 5 bases, with 15 bases between them. The CDR3 consists of 14 residues. cDNA carried unique molecular identifiers, and a universal primer site was added by template switching. MiXCR, applied by TCRdb to the 5' RACE reads, yields one record per CDR3 protein. The sample includes about 660,000 distinct CDR3 sequences, 8.6% seen only once; the top ten take roughly 0.97%. This same sample was also part of a study on yellow fever vaccine responses in identical twins.

The rearrangement links TRBV7-9 to TRBJ2-4; D is possibly TRBD2 (7 bases). The sequence came from a woman between 18 and 29 years old in good health. The sequenced sample consisted of PBMCs. CDR3 nucleotide sequence: TGTGCCAGCACTAGGGGGGGTGCCCAAAACATTCAGTACTTC. Protein product: CASTRGGAQNIQYF.